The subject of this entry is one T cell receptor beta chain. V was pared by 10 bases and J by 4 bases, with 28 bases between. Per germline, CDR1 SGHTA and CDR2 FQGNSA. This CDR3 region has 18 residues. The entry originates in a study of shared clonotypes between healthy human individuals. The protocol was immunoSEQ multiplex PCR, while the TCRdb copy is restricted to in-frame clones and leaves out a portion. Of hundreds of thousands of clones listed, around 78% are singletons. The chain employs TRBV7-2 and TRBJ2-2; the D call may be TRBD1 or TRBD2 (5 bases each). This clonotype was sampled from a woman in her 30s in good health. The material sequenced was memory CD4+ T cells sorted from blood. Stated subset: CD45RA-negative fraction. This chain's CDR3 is CATQEGFGAHMGTGELFF. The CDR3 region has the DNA TGTGCCACCCAAGAGGGGTTTGGGGCCCATATGGGCACCGGGGAGCTGTTTTTT.